Reported below is one T cell receptor beta chain. This sample is part of a study of blood T cell repertoires in COVID-19. Looking at the study overall: Some COVID-19 samples were acute and others convalescent; all came from the United States, Italy and Spain. Sample material is recorded as cDNA or gDNA derived from T cells, B-cell-depleted T cells, or PBMCs.

V gave up 4 bases and J gave up 0 bases; unmatched junction bases: 7. CDR3 length equals 15 residues. The germline V gene has CDR1 SGHRS and CDR2 YFSETQ. Original processing methods: Estimation of nucleated cell counts relied on the amplification of reference gene primers. Generated by immunoSEQ multiplex PCR, the TCRdb table keeps only in-frame clones and is missing some. V and J calls and clone size are copied from that table; D and trimming were computed from the DNA. The data show approximately 150,000 clones, 88% seen once. Sequences were obtained from peripheral blood. The sequence was collected from a human donor in a cohort sampled during active COVID-19. The J gene is TRBJ2-7, the V gene TRBV5-1; 7 bases line up with TRBD1. CDR3 in amino acids: CASSPGQTSSYEQYF. CDR3 bases: TGCGCCAGCAGCCCGGGACAGACAAGCTCCTACGAGCAGTACTTC.